The 23 T cell receptor beta chains in this list originate from one sample, sequenced in a study of T cells in Graves' hyperthyroidism and ophthalmopathy. The source material, RNA transcripts, was used to amplify TCR beta CDR3 regions. The TCR CDR3 was amplified in a first-round RT-PCR using the HTBI primer set. TCRdb reprocessed the multiplex PCR reads via MiXCR and lists one record per CDR3 protein. The sample includes roughly 710,000 distinct CDR3 sequences, around 40% of them seen just once. The material sequenced was blood. All receptors derive from a woman aged 40-49 years with Graves' hyperthyroidism.

The CDR3 loop is CASSQDLRGDTQYF. The CDR3, as DNA: TGTGCCAGCAGCCAAGATTTAAGGGGCGATACGCAGTATTTT. The J gene is TRBJ2-3, the V gene TRBV3-1, with D possibly TRBD1 on 5 matching bases. The CDR3 runs 14 residues. Germline lookup yields CDR1 LGHDT and CDR2 YNNKEL (reference sequence). Trimming removed 0 bases from V and 6 bases from J, with 10 bases in between.

A remark on this clonotype: A read error may produce the germline difference seen at one junction end. J is TRBJ1-2 and V is TRBV11-1; D unresolved. CDR1 and CDR2 from the germline V gene are SGHAT and FQDESV (reference sequence). The CDR3 contains 12 residues. CDR3 DNA sequence: TGTGCCAGCAGCCAGTCACTCAATGGCTGCACCTTC. Translating it yields CASSQSLNGCTF.

This clonotype occurred a few times. The V and J genes are TRBV7-2 and TRBJ1-2; TRBD1 agrees at 10 bases. The V gene end was trimmed by 1 base and the J gene end by 3 bases; junction bases not matched to a gene: 5. The germline V gene has CDR1 SGHTA and CDR2 FQGNSA. The CDR3 has 16 amino acids. CDR3 amino acids: CASSLGGQGTHYGYTF. In DNA, the CDR3 is TGTGCCAGCAGCTTAGGGGGACAGGGGACTCACTATGGCTACACCTTC.

This clonotype has at least ten counts. This chain uses TRBV7-9 with TRBJ1-2, with TRBD1 matching 9 bases. CDR1 is SEHNR and CDR2 is FQNEAQ in the germline V gene (reference sequence). The CDR3 loop spans 15 amino acids. V lost 4 bases and J lost 0; bases outside the gene matches: 3. The CDR3: CASSYGTGSNYGYTF. The CDR3 nucleotides read TGTGCCAGCAGCTACGGGACAGGGTCTAACTATGGCTACACCTTC.

The rearrangement joins TRBV5-1 to TRBJ1-3, with D perhaps TRBD1 (5 bases). The CDR3 has 16 residues. The ends were cut back, 4 bases at V and 0 bases at J, with 14 bases in the middle. The germline V gene encodes CDR1 SGHRS and CDR2 YFSETQ. The CDR3, as DNA: TGCGCCAGCAGCGTGACCGGGACGGGCTCTGGAAACACCATATATTTT. Translated, it gives CASSVTGTGSGNTIYF.

This clonotype was counted ten times or more. V is TRBV14 and J is TRBJ1-2; D uncertain. V lost 0 bases, J lost 8 bases, and 13 bases lay in between. CDR1 is SGHDN and CDR2 is FVKESK in the germline V gene. This CDR3 has 14 residues. Here the CDR3 DNA reads TGTGCCAGCAGCCAAGAACGCTCAGGAGGGGGCTACACCTTC. Encoded protein: CASSQERSGGGYTF.

J is TRBJ2-5 and V is TRBV12-3 or TRBV12-4; 8 bases agree with TRBD2. The J call may be mistaken, given a closer DNA end match to TRBJ2-1. This CDR3 spans 10 amino acids. This CDR3 reads CASRGGEQFF. Written as DNA, the CDR3 is TGTGCCAGCCGGGGGGGGGAGCAGTTCTTC.

With regard to this clonotype: The junction and the germline gene differ at one end; a read error may be behind it. The chain combines TRBV10-3 with TRBJ2-2, with 7 positions matching TRBD1. The V gene's germline CDR1 is ENHRY and CDR2 SYGVKD. The CDR3 runs to 12 residues. The CDR3 DNA reads TGTGCCATCAGTGACCCCTCAGGGGGGCTGTTTTTT. Its translation is CAISDPSGGLFF.

The sample holds a few counts of this clonotype. V usage is TRBV6-5 and J usage is TRBJ2-5, with TRBD1 as a possible D gene (6 bases). Trimming took off 0 bases at V and 1 base at J, with 9 bases between the two ends. Germline V gene data show CDR1 as MNHEY and CDR2 as SVGAGI. The CDR3 is 15 amino acids. CDR3 bases: TGTGCCAGCAGTTACTCCCGGACAGCCCAAGAGACCCAGTACTTC. The encoded protein is CASSYSRTAQETQYF.

This clonotype was detected a few times. Relative to the germline gene, one junction end is altered; a read error may explain this. The chain is built from TRBV10-3 and TRBJ1-5, with D maybe TRBD1 (5 bases). This CDR3 contains 15 residues. CDR1 is ENHRY and CDR2 is SYGVKD in the germline V gene. The CDR3 spells CASSFPRGDWQPQHF. CDR3 coding DNA: TGTGCCAGCAGTTTCCCGAGGGGAGACTGGCAGCCCCAGCATTTT.

The chain links TRBV4-3 to TRBJ1-5; possibly TRBD1 for D (5 bases). The CDR3 consists of 15 residues. The germline V gene has CDR1 LGHNA and CDR2 YSLEER. The germline V and J ends were trimmed by 0 bases and 7 bases, with 13 bases remaining between them. The CDR3 DNA reads as TGCGCCAGCAGCCAAGATCCCAGGGCCCTGCAGCCCCAGCATTTT. Protein: CASSQDPRALQPQHF.

This clonotype has at least ten counts. The chain recombines TRBV7-2 with TRBJ1-2; 8 nucleotides agree with TRBD1. V was pared by 5 bases and J by 8 bases, with 7 bases of the junction left unmatched. CDR3 length: 13 residues. Per germline, CDR1 SGHTA and CDR2 FQGNSA. In DNA, the CDR3 is TGTGCCAGCAGCCCCTGGACAGGGAACGGCTACACCTTC. This sequence encodes CASSPWTGNGYTF.

The chain employs TRBV9 and TRBJ2-2, with a tentative D call TRBD1 (5 bases). The length of the CDR3 is 15 residues. The germline CDR1 and CDR2 sequences are SGDLS and YYNGEE. V lost 0 bases and J 2 bases, leaving 8 bases between the germline ends. CDR3 protein: CASSVEGANTGELFF. DNA of the CDR3: TGTGCCAGCAGCGTAGAAGGGGCCAACACCGGGGAGCTGTTTTTT. Complete variable domain (other parts from reference TRBV9 and TRBJ2-2): DSGVTQTPKHLITATGQRVTLRCSPRSGDLSVYWYQQSLDQGLQFLIQYYNGEERAKGNILERFSAQQFPDLHSELNLSSLELGDSALYFCASSVEGANTGELFFGEGSRLTVL.

V usage is TRBV4-1 and J usage is TRBJ1-1; perhaps TRBD1 as D (5 bases). The germline CDR1 and CDR2 sequences are MGHRA and YSYEKL. The CDR3 is 15 residues long. V lost 1 base and J 1 base, leaving 10 bases between the germline ends. Written as DNA, the CDR3 is TGCGCCAGCAGCCAAGGCCTGGGGGGGAACACTGAAGCTTTCTTT. This encodes CASSQGLGGNTEAFF.

Note on this clonotype: One end of the junction fails to match germline, which may point to a read error. V gene TRBV2 combines with J gene TRBJ2-2; TRBD1 is a possible D gene (6 bases). From germline, CDR1 is SNHLY and CDR2 FYNNEI. The CDR3 has 17 residues. CDR3 amino acids: CSARELSLTGNTGELFF. In nucleotides, the CDR3 is TGCAGTGCTAGAGAACTTAGCCTGACAGGGAACACCGGGGAGCTGTTTTTT.

This clonotype showed up just once. The missing conserved phenylalanine or tryptophan at the end of this CDR3 makes a read error likely. Because the CDR3's place on the DNA is in doubt, the DNA is left out and the CDR3 is given as listed by TCRdb. The gene calls are TRBV29-1 and TRBJ1-2; TRBD1 is the table's D call, not checked against the DNA. Germline lookup yields CDR1 SQVTM and CDR2 ANQGSEA. The CDR3 length equals 11 residues, ends included. The CDR3 is CSVGVPGGLSY.

This clonotype was detected ten times or more. The V gene is TRBV24-1, the J gene TRBJ2-2; 10 bases line up with TRBD2. After removal of 5 bases from V and 0 bases from J, the junction contained 8 bases not matched to a gene. The CDR3 has 18 amino acids. Germline V gives CDR1 KGHDR, CDR2 SFDVKD. CDR3 sequence (DNA): TGTGCCACCAGTGGTGCTAGCGGGAGATCGGCGAACACCGGGGAGCTGTTTTTT. This gives the protein CATSGASGRSANTGELFF.

This clonotype was counted ten times or more. J is TRBJ2-7 and V is TRBV7-6, with a tentative D call TRBD2 (6 bases). With 5 bases removed from V and 4 bases from J, the gap between germline ends came to 18 bases. Germline CDR1 reads SGHVS; CDR2 reads FNYEAQ. CDR3 length: 15 residues. The CDR3 nucleotides are TGTGCCAGCAGCGCGCGGGACGGCGGAGGGTACGAGCAGTACTTC. It translates to CASSARDGGGYEQYF.

This clonotype was counted at least ten times. The V and J genes are TRBV13 and TRBJ2-7, with a tentative D call TRBD2 (6 bases). The CDR3 extends over 14 amino acids. In germline, CDR1 is PRHDT, CDR2 FYEKMQ (reference sequence). V was shortened by 6 bases and J by 4 bases, with 16 bases between the two germline ends. The CDR3 DNA reads as TGTGCCAGCAGGCGCGCGGGATTGAGGTACGAGCAGTACTTC. This encodes CASRRAGLRYEQYF.

The gene calls are TRBV7-9 and TRBJ2-5; D may correspond to TRBD1 or TRBD2 (5 bases each). The CDR3 spans 15 residues. V dropped 11 bases and J dropped 5 bases, with 24 bases sitting between them. CDR1 and CDR2 from the germline V gene are SEHNR and FQNEAQ (reference sequence). In nucleotides, the CDR3 is TGTGCCTGGAACGGGGACGGACCCAATGTGGAGACCCAGTACTTC. It codes for CAWNGDGPNVETQYF.

J is TRBJ2-1 and V is TRBV20-1; D is possibly TRBD1 (6 bases). In germline, CDR1 is DFQATT, CDR2 SNEGSKA (reference sequence). V was pared by 3 bases and J by 7 bases, with 7 bases between. This CDR3 is built from 11 residues. CDR3 in amino acids: CSASRGNEQFF. The CDR3 DNA reads TGCAGTGCTAGTAGGGGGAATGAGCAGTTCTTC.

Notes on this clonotype: Since no conserved phenylalanine or tryptophan closes the CDR3, a read error is the likely cause. The CDR3 DNA sequence: TGCGCCAGCAGCTTGTCCCCAGGGCAAGGGACTGAAGCTTTCCTT. Its translation: CASSLSPGQGTEAFL. This chain connects TRBV5-1 to TRBJ1-1, with D maybe TRBD1 (5 bases). The CDR3 covers 15 residues. Germline V gene lookup returns CDR1 SGHRS and CDR2 YFSETQ. Trimming took off 1 base at V and 5 bases at J, with 15 bases between the two ends.

This clonotype was seen ten or more times. The chain is built from TRBV19 and TRBJ2-7; D is undetermined. V was cut by 6 bases and J by 1 base, with 16 bases left in between. CDR3 length: 15 residues. From germline, CDR1 is LNHDA and CDR2 SQIVND (reference sequence). DNA of the CDR3: TGTGCCAGTAGCAGGAACTCGGACGGTTCCTACGAGCAGTACTTC. Translation: CASSRNSDGSYEQYF. The complete variable domain, with remaining parts taken from reference TRBV19 and TRBJ2-7, reads DGGITQSPKYLFRKEGQNVTLSCEQNLNHDAMYWYRQDPGQGLRLIYYSQIVNDFQKGDIAEGYSVSREKKESFPLTVTSAQKNPTAFYLCASSRNSDGSYEQYFGPGTRLTVT.